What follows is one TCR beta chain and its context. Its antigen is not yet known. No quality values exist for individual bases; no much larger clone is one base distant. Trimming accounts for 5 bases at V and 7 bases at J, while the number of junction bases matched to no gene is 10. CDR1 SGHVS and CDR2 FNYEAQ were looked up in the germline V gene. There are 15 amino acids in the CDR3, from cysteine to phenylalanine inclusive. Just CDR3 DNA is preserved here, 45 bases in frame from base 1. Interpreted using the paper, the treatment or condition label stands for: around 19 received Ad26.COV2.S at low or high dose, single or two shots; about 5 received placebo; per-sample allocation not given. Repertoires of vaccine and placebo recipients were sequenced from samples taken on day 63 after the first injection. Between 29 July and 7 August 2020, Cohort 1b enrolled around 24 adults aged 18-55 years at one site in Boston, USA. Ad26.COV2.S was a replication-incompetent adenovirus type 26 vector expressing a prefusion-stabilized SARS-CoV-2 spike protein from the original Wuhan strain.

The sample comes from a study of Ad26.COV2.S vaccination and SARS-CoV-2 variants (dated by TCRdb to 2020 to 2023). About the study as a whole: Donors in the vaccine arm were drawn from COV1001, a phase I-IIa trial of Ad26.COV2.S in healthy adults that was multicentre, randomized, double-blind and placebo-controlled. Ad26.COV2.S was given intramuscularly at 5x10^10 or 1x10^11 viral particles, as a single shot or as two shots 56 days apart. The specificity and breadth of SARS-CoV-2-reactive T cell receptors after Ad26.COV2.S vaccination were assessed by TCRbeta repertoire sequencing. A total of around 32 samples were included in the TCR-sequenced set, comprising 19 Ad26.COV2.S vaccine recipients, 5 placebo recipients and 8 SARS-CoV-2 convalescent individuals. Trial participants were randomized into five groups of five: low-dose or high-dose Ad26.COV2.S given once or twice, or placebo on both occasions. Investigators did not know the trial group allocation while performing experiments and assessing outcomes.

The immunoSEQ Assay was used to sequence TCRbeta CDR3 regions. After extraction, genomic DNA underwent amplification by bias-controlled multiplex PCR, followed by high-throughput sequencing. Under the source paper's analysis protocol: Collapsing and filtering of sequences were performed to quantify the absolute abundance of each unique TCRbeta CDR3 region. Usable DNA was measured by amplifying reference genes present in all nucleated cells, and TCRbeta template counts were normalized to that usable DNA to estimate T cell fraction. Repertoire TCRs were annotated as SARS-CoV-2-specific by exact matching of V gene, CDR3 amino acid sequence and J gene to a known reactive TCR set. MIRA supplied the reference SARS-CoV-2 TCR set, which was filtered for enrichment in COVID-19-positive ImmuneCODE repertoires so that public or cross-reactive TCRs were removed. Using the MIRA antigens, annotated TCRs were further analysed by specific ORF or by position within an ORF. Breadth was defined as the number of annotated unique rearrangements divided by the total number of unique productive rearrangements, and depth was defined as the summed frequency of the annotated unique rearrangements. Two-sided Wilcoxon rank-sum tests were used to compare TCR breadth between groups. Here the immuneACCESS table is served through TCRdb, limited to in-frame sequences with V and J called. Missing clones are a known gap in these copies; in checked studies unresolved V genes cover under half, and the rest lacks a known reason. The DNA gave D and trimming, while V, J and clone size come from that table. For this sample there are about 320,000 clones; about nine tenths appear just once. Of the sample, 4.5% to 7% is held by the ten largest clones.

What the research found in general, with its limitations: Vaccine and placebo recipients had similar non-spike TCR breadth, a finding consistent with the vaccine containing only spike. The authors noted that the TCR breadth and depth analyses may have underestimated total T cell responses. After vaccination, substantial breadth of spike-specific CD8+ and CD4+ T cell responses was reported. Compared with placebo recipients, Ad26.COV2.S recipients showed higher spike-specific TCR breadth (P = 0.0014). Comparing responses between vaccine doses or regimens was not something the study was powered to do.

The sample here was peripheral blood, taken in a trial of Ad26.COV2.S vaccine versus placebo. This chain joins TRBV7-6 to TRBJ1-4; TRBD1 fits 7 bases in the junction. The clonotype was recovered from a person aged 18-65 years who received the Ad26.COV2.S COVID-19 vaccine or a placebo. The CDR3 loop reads CASSPLGGEIEKLFF. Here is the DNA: TGTGCCAGCAGCCCGCTAGGGGGCGAGATTGAAAAACTGTTTTTT.